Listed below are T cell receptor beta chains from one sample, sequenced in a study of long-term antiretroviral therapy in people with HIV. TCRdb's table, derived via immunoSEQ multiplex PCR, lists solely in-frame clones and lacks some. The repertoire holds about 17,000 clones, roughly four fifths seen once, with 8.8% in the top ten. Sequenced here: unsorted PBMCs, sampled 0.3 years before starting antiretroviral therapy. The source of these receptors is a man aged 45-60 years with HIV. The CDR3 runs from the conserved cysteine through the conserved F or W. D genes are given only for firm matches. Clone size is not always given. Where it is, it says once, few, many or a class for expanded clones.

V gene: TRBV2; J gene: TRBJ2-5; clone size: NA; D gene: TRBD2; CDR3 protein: CASSERGRGETQYF; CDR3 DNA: TGTGCCAGCAGTGAGCGCGGGAGGGGGGAGACCCAGTACTTC
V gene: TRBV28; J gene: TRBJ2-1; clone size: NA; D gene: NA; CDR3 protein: CASSPPGRTGYNEQFF; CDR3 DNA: TGTGCCAGCAGCCCCCCGGGTAGGACCGGATACAATGAGCAGTTCTTC
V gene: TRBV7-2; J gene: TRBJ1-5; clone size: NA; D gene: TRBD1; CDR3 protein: CASSLGQGFNQPQHF; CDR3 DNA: TGTGCCAGCAGCCTAGGACAGGGATTTAATCAGCCCCAGCATTTT
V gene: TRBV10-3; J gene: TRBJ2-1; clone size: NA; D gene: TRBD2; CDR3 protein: CAIRGRLAGGHNEQFF; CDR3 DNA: TGTGCCATCAGGGGGCGACTAGCGGGAGGACACAATGAGCAGTTCTTC
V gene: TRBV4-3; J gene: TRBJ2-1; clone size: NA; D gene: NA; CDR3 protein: CASSQEPNSYNEQFF; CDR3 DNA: TGCGCCAGCAGCCAAGAACCCAACTCCTACAATGAGCAGTTCTTC
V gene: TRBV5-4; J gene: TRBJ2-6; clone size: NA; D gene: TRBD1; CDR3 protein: CASSRGTVTSSGANVLTF; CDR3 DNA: TGTGCCAGCAGCCGAGGGACAGTGACGTCCTCTGGGGCCAACGTCCTGACTTTC
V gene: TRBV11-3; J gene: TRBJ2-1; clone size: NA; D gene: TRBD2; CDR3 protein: CASSLWGLAGVGSYNEQFF; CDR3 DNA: TGTGCCAGCAGCTTATGGGGACTAGCGGGAGTGGGGTCCTACAATGAGCAGTTCTTC
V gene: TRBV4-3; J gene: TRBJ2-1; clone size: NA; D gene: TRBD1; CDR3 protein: CASSQTGQYNEQFF; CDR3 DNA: TGCGCCAGCAGCCAAACGGGACAGTACAATGAGCAGTTCTTC
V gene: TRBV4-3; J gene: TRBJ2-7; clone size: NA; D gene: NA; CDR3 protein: CASSRGQINEQYF; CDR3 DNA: TGCGCCAGCAGCCGTGGACAGATAAACGAGCAGTACTTC
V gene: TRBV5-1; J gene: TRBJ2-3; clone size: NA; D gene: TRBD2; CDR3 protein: CASSVTSGRPADTQYF; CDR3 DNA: TGCGCCAGCAGCGTGACTAGCGGGAGGCCGGCAGATACGCAGTATTTT
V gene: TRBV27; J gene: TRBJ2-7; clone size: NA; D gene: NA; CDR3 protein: CASSRQSSYEQYF; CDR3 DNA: TGTGCCAGCAGCCGCCAGAGCTCCTACGAGCAGTACTTC
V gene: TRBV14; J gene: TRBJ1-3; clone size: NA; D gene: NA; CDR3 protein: CASSQEGFSGNTIYF; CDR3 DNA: TGTGCCAGCAGCCAAGAGGGGTTCTCTGGAAACACCATATATTTT
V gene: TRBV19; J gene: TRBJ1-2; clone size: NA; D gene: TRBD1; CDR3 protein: CASSLDRESYGYTF; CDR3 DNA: TGTGCCAGTAGTCTCGACAGGGAAAGCTATGGCTACACCTTC
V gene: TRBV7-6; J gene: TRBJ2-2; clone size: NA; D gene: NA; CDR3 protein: CASSSDRTGELFF; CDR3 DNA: TGTGCCAGCAGCTCGGACCGAACCGGGGAGCTGTTTTTT
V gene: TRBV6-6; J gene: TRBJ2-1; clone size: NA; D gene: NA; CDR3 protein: CASSYSGSYLHNEQFF; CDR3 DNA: TGTGCCAGCAGTTACTCAGGCTCCTACCTACACAATGAGCAGTTCTTC
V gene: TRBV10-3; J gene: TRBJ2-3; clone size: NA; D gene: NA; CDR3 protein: CAISESKVYTPGTDTQYF; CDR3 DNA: TGTGCCATCAGTGAGTCTAAGGTGTACACCCCAGGGACAGATACGCAGTATTTT
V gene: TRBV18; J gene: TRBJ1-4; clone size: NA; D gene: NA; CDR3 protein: CASSPGRPTNEKLFF; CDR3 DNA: TGTGCCAGCTCACCTGGCCGTCCAACTAATGAAAAACTGTTTTTT
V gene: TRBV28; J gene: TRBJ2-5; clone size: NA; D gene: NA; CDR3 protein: CASRPPGAGKTQYF; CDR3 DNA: TGTGCCAGCAGACCTCCTGGTGCAGGGAAGACCCAGTACTTC
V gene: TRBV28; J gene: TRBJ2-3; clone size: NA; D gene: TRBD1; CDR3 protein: CASSPPGQALASTDTQYF; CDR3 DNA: TGTGCCAGCAGTCCTCCGGGACAGGCTCTAGCTAGCACAGATACGCAGTATTTT
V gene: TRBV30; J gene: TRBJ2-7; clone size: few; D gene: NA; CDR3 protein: CAGGLGYEQYF; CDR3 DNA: TGTGCCGGGGGACTCGGTTACGAGCAGTACTTC
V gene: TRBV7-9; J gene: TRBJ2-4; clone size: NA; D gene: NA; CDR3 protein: CASSLAGGSNIQYF; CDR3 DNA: TGTGCCAGCAGCTTAGCTGGGGGCAGTAACATTCAGTACTTC
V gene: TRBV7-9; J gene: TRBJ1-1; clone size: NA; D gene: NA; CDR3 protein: CASSSPPTGEAFF; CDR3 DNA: TGTGCCAGCAGCTCCCCGCCCACGGGTGAAGCTTTCTTT
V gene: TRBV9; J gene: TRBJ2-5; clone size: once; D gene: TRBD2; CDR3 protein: CASSARGTLETQYF; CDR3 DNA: TGTGCCAGCAGCGCGCGGGGGACCCTAGAGACCCAGTACTTC
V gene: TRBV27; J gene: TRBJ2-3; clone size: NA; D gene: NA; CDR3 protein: CASSLWTSTDTQYF; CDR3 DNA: TGTGCCAGCAGTTTATGGACTAGCACAGATACGCAGTATTTT
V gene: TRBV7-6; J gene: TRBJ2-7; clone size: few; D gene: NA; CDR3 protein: CASSVPGRGSYEQYF; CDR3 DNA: TGTGCCAGCAGCGTACCGGGACGCGGCTCCTACGAGCAGTACTTC
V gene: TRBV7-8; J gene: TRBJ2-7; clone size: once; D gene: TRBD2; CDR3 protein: CASSLGAGGSYEQYF; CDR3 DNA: TGTGCCAGCAGCTTAGGAGCGGGAGGTAGCTACGAGCAGTACTTC
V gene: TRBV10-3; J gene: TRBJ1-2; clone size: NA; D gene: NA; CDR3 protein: CAISESGPWGYTF; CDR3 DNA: TGTGCCATCAGTGAGTCGGGCCCCTGGGGCTACACCTTC
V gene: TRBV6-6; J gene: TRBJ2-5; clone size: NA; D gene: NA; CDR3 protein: CASSYGGGRRQETQYF; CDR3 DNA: TGTGCCAGCAGTTACGGAGGGGGCCGCCGTCAAGAGACCCAGTACTTC
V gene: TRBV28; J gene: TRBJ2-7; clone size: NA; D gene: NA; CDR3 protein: CASSSGGPYEQYF; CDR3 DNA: TGTGCCAGCAGTTCCGGGGGCCCCTACGAGCAGTACTTC
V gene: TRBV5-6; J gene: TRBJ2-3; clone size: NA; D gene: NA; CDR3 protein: CASSFSGTQYF; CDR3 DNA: TGTGCCAGCAGCTTTAGCGGAACGCAGTATTTT
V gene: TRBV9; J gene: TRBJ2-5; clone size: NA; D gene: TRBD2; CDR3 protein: CASSLPGGKETQYF; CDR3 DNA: TGTGCCAGCAGCCTCCCCGGGGGGAAAGAGACCCAGTACTTC
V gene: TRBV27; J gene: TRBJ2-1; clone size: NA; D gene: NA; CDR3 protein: CASSFNADIYNEQFF; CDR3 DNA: TGTGCCAGCAGTTTCAATGCAGACATCTACAATGAGCAGTTCTTC
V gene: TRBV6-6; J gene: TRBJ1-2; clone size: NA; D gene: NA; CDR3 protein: CASLNFYGYTF; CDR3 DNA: TGTGCCAGTTTGAATTTCTATGGCTACACCTTC
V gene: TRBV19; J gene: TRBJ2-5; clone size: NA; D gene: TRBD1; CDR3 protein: CASRGWTGRKRTQGTQYF; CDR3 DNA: TGTGCCAGTAGGGGCTGGACAGGGCGGAAGAGAACCCAAGGGACCCAGTACTTC
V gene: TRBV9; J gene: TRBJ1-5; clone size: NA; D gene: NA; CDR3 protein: CASSVGQDSNQPQHF; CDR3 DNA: TGTGCCAGCAGCGTAGGGCAGGATAGCAATCAGCCCCAGCATTTT
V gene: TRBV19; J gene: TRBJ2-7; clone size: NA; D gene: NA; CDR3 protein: CASSIGMVGLSSYEQYF; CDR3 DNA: TGTGCCAGTAGTATCGGGATGGTGGGCCTAAGCTCCTACGAGCAGTACTTC
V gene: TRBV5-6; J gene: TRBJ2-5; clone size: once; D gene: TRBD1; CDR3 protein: CASSYRDRGGAQYF; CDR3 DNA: TGTGCCAGCAGCTACCGGGACAGGGGAGGGGCCCAGTACTTC
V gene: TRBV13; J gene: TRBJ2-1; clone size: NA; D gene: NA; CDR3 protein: CASSSGGRGNNEQFF; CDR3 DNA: TGTGCCAGCAGCTCTGGGGGCAGGGGAAACAATGAGCAGTTCTTC
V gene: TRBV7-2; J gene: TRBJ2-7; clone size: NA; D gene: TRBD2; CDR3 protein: CASSLLSSGLYEQYF; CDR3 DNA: TGTGCCAGCAGCTTACTCTCTAGCGGGCTGTACGAGCAGTACTTC
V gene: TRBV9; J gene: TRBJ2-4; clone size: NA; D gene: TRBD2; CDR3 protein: CASSEGLAGAYSKNIQYF; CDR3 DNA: TGTGCCAGCAGCGAGGGACTAGCGGGGGCGTATAGCAAAAACATTCAGTACTTC
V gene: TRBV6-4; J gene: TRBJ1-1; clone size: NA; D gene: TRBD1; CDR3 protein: CASKYRGTNTEAFF; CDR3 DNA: TGTGCCAGCAAGTACAGGGGGACGAACACTGAAGCTTTCTTT
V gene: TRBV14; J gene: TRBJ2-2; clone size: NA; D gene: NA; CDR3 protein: CASSQETGMLSTGELFF; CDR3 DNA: TGTGCCAGCAGCCAAGAAACCGGTATGCTAAGCACCGGGGAGCTGTTTTTT
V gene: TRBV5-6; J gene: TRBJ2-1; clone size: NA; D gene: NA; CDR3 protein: CASSLRQATYNEQFF; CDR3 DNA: TGTGCCAGCAGCTTGCGACAGGCCACCTACAATGAGCAGTTCTTC
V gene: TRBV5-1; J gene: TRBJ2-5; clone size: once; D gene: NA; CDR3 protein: CASSTEAGETQYF; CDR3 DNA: TGCGCCAGCAGCACGGAGGCAGGGGAGACCCAGTACTTC
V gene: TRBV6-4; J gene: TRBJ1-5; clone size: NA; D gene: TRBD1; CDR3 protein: CASSGQAGGQPQHF; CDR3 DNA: TGTGCCAGCAGCGGACAGGCGGGGGGACAGCCCCAGCATTTT